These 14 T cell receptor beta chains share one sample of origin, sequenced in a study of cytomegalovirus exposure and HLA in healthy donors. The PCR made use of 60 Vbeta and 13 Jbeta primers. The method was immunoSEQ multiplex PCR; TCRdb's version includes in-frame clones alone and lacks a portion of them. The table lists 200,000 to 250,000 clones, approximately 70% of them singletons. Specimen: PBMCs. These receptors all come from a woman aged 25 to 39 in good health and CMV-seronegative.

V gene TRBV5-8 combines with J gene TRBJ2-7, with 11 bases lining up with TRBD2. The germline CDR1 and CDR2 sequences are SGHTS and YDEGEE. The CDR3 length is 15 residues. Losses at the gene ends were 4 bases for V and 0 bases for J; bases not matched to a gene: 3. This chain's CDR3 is CASSLGLAASYEQYF. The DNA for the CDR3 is TGTGCCAGCAGCCTGGGACTAGCGGCCTCCTACGAGCAGTACTTC.

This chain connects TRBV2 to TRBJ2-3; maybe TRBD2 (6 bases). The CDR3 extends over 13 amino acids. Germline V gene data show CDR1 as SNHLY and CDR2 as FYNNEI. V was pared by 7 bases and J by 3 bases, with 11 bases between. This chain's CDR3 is CASIGRGTDTQYF. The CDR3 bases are TGTGCCAGCATCGGGAGAGGGACAGATACGCAGTATTTT. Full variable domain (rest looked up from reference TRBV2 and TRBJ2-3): EPEVTQTPSHQVTQMGQEVILRCVPISNHLYFYWYRQILGQKVEFLVSFYNNEISEKSEIFDDQFSVERPDGSNFTLKIRSTKLEDSAMYFCASIGRGTDTQYFGPGTRLTVL.

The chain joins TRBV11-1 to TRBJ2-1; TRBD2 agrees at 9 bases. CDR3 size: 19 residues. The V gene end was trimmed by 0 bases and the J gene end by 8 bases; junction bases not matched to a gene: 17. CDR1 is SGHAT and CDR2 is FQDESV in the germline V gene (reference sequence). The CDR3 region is CASSLARVAGEWRVDEQFF. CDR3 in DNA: TGTGCCAGCAGCTTAGCGCGGGTAGCGGGAGAGTGGCGAGTCGATGAGCAGTTCTTC.

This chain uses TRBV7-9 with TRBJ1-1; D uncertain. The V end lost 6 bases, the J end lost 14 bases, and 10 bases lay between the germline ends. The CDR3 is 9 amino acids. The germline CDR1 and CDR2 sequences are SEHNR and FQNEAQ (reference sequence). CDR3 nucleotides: TGTGCCAGCAGGCCCGAGGGCTTCTTT. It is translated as CASRPEGFF.

CDR3 coding DNA: TGTGCCACCAGCAGAGATCTAGTATTCGCGGGAGGCGCAGATACGCAGTATTTT. It translates to CATSRDLVFAGGADTQYF. The chain recombines TRBV15 with TRBJ2-3; 8 bases match TRBD2. The CDR3 runs to 18 residues. J gave up 4 bases and V 0 bases, and 12 bases lay outside the gene matches. CDR1 is LNHNV, CDR2 YYDKDF, per germline (reference sequence).

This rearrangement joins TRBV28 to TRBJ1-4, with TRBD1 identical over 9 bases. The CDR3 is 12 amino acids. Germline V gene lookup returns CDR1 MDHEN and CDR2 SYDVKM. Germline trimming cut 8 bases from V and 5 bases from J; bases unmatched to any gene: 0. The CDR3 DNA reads TGTGCCAGCGGGACAGGGAATGAAAAACTGTTTTTT. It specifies CASGTGNEKLFF.

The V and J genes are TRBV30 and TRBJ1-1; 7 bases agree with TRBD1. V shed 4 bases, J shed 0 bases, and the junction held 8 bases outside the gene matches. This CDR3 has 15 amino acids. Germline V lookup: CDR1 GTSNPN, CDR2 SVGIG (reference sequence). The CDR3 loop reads CAWNPGTVLNTEAFF. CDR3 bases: TGTGCCTGGAATCCCGGGACAGTACTGAACACTGAAGCTTTCTTT. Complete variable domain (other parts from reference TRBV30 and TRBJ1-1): SQTIHQWPATLVQPVGSPLSLECTVEGTSNPNLYWYRQAAGRGLQLLFYSVGIGQISSEVPQNLSASRPQDRQFILSSKKLLLSDSGFYLCAWNPGTVLNTEAFFGQGTRLTVV.

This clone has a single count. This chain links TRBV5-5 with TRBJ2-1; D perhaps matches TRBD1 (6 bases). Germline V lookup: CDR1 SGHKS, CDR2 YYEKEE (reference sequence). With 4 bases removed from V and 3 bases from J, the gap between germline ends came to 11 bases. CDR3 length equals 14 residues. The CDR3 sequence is CASSPQGSYNEQFF. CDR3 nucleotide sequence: TGTGCCAGCAGCCCCCAGGGGAGCTACAATGAGCAGTTCTTC.

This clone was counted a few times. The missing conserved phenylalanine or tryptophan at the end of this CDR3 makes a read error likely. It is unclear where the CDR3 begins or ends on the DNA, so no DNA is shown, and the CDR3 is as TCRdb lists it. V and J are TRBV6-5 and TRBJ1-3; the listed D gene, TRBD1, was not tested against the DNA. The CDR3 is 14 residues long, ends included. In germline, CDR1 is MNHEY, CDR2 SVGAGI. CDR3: CASSLRGQGLVWVI.

For the CDR3, the DNA is TGCGCCAGCAGCCGACTAGCGGGAGGGAGGAGTGAGCAGTTCTTC. Protein: CASSRLAGGRSEQFF. This chain links TRBV5-1 with TRBJ2-1; the match to TRBD2 covers 14 bases. With V trimmed by 4 bases and J by 9 bases, 6 bases remained unmatched. Germline V gives CDR1 SGHRS, CDR2 YFSETQ. The length of the CDR3 is 15 residues. The whole variable domain, filled in from reference TRBV5-1 and TRBJ2-1, reads KAGVTQTPRYLIKTRGQQVTLSCSPISGHRSVSWYQQTPGQGLQFLFEYFSETQRNKGNFPGRFSGRQFSNSRSEMNVSTLELGDSALYLCASSRLAGGRSEQFFGPGTRLTVL.

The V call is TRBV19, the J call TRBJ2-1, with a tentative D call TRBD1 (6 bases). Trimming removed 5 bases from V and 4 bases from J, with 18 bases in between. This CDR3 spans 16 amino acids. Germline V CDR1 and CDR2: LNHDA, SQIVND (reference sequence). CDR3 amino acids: CASSEDTGNLYNEQFF. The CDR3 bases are TGTGCCAGTAGTGAAGACACAGGGAACTTATACAATGAGCAGTTCTTC.

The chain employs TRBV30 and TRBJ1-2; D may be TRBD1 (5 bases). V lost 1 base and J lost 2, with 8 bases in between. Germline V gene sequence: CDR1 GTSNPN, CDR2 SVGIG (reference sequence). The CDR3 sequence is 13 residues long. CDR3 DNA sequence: TGTGCCTGGAGTGAGCAGGGAAACTATGGCTACACCTTC. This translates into CAWSEQGNYGYTF. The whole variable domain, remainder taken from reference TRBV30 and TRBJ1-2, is SQTIHQWPATLVQPVGSPLSLECTVEGTSNPNLYWYRQAAGRGLQLLFYSVGIGQISSEVPQNLSASRPQDRQFILSSKKLLLSDSGFYLCAWSEQGNYGYTFGSGTRLTVV.

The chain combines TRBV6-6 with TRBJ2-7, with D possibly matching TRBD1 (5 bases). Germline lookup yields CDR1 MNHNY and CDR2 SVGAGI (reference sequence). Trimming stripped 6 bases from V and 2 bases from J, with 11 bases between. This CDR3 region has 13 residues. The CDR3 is CASRSYRPYEQYF. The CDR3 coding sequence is TGTGCCAGCAGGAGCTACAGGCCCTACGAGCAGTACTTC.

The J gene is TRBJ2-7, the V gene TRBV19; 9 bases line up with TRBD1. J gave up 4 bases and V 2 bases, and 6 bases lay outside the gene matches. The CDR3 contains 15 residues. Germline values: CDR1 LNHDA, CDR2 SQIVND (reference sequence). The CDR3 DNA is TGTGCCAGTAGTATAAGCGGGACAGGGCTGTACGAGCAGTACTTC. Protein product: CASSISGTGLYEQYF.